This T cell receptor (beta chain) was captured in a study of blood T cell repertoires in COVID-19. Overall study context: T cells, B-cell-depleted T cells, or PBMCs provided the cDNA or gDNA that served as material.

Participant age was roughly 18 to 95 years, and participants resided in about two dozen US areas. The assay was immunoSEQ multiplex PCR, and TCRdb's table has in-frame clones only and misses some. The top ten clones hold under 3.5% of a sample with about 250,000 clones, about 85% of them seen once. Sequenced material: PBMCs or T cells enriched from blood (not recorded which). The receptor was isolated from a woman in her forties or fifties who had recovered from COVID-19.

In DNA, the CDR3 is TGTGCCAGCAGTTCCCCCCGAAGCGGGAGTTACGAGCAGTACTTC. Translated, it gives CASSSPRSGSYEQYF. The chain employs TRBV6-5 and TRBJ2-7; 8 nucleotides match TRBD2. This CDR3 contains 15 residues. From germline, CDR1 is MNHEY and CDR2 SVGAGI. V gave up 4 bases and J gave up 4 bases; unmatched junction bases: 9.